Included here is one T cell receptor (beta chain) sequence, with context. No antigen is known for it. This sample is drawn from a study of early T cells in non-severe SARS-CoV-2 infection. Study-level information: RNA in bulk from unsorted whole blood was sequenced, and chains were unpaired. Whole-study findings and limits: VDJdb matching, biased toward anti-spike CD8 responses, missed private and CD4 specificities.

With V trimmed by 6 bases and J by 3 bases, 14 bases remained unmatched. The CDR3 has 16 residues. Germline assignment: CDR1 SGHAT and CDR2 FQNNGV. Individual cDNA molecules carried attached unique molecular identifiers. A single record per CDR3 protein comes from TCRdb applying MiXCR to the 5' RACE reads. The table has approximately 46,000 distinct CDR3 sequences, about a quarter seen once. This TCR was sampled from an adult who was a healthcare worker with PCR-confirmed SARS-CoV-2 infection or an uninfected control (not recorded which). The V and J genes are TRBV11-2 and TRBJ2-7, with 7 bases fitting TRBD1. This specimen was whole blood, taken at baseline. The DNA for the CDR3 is TGTGCCAGCAGTGGGGGACAGACACCTGTCAACTACGAGCAGTACTTC. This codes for CASSGGQTPVNYEQYF.